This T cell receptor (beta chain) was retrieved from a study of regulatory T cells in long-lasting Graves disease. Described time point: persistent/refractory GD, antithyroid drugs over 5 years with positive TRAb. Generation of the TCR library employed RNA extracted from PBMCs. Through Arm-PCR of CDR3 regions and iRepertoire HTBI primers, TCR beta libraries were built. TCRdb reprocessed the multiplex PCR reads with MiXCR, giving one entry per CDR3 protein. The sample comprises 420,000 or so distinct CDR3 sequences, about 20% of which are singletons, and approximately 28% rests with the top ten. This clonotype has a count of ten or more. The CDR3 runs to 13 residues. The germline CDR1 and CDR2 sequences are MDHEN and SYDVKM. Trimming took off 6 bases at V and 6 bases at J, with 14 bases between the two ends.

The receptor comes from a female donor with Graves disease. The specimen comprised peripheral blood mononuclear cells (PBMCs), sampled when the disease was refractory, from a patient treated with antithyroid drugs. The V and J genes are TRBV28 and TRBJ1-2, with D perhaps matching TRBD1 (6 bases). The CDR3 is CASRQTGRNGYTF. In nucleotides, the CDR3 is TGTGCCAGCAGGCAAACAGGGAGAAATGGCTACACCTTC.